Below are 30 T cell receptor beta chains sequenced from a single sample in a study of blood T cell repertoires in COVID-19. Sequencing was performed with immunoSEQ multiplex PCR; in TCRdb, only in-frame clones are kept and a portion is missing. The sample holds roughly 220,000 clones, more than 75% seen once. The sample was peripheral blood. These receptors came from an elderly man with acute or convalescent COVID-19.

This chain joins TRBV14 and TRBJ1-2; no definite D call. Germline-derived CDR1 and CDR2 are SGHDN and FVKESK. CDR3 length: 12 residues. Trimming left V 2 bases short and J 8 bases short, with 9 bases between. The CDR3: CASSQQREGYTF. CDR3 in DNA: TGTGCCAGCAGCCAACAACGGGAGGGCTACACCTTC.

CDR3 in amino acids: CASSPGRVEAFF. CDR3 in DNA: TGTGCCAGCAGCCCCGGTCGTGTAGAAGCTTTCTTT. The chain is built from TRBV7-3 and TRBJ1-1; D is undetermined. This CDR3 has 12 amino acids. The germline gives CDR1 SGHTA, CDR2 FQGTGA. V dropped 5 bases and J dropped 8 bases, with 12 bases sitting between them. The full variable domain, its missing parts supplied by reference TRBV7-3 and TRBJ1-1, is GAGVSQTPSNKVTEKGKYVELRCDPISGHTALYWYRQSLGQGPEFLIYFQGTGAADDSGLPNDRFFAVRPEGSVSTLKIQRTERGDSAVYLCASSPGRVEAFFGQGTRLTVV.

V gene TRBV7-2 combines with J gene TRBJ2-7; TRBD1 might be the D (6 bases). Germline CDR1 and CDR2: SGHTA and FQGNSA. The CDR3 is 13 amino acids. V lost 1 base, J lost 4 bases, and 8 bases lay in between. Written as DNA, the CDR3 is TGTGCCAGCAGCTTAGGGACAGTTTACGAGCAGTACTTC. Translating it yields CASSLGTVYEQYF.

This clone has a count of ten or more. This chain uses TRBV24-1 with TRBJ2-1, with D perhaps TRBD2 (5 bases). V gave up 3 bases and J gave up 12 bases, with 14 bases separating them. This CDR3 is 13 amino acids long. Germline-derived CDR1 and CDR2 are KGHDR and SFDVKD. The CDR3 is CATSDPLAAAQFF. The CDR3 region has the DNA TGTGCCACCAGTGATCCCCTAGCCGCGGCGCAGTTCTTC.

This rearrangement joins TRBV27 to TRBJ1-6; D remains unclear. The CDR3 contains 17 residues. Germline CDR1 and CDR2: MNHEY and SMNVEV (reference sequence). V was trimmed by 2 bases and J by 4 bases, leaving 15 bases between them. The CDR3 bases are TGTGCCAGCAGTTTAAGCCCGCGGCGGGCGTATAATTCACCCCTCCACTTT. Protein: CASSLSPRRAYNSPLHF.

CDR3 DNA sequence: TGTGCCAGCAGTGAAGAGGGTCTCCATAGTGAGCAGTTCTTC. Amino acid sequence: CASSEEGLHSEQFF. The chain combines TRBV6-4 with TRBJ2-1; D is possibly TRBD2 (5 bases). V shed 3 bases and J shed 9 bases, with 15 bases lying between them. CDR3 length equals 14 residues. Germline V gene data show CDR1 as MRHNA and CDR2 as SNTAGT.

The J gene is TRBJ1-5, the V gene TRBV30; D might be TRBD1 (5 bases). The germline V and J ends were trimmed by 4 bases and 12 bases, with 13 bases remaining between them. The CDR3 runs 11 residues. Germline CDR1 and CDR2: GTSNPN and SVGIG (reference sequence). The chain's CDR3 is CAWIPGGVQHF. The CDR3 region has the DNA TGTGCCTGGATTCCTGGGGGGGTCCAGCATTTT.

The genes are TRBV7-2 and TRBJ1-2; 7 nucleotides line up with TRBD1. With 1 base clipped from V and 4 bases from J, the junction kept 18 bases outside the gene matches. The CDR3 spans 19 residues. Germline CDR1 is SGHTA and CDR2 is FQGNSA. This CDR3 is CASSLVGGLTGMDSYGYTF. The CDR3 nucleotides read TGTGCCAGCAGCTTAGTAGGGGGGTTGACAGGGATGGACTCCTATGGCTACACCTTC.

The genes are TRBV6-5 and TRBJ1-2, with 9 bases aligning to TRBD1. Germline trimming cut 10 bases from V and 5 bases from J; bases unmatched to any gene: 5. CDR3 length equals 12 residues. Germline V CDR1 and CDR2: MNHEY, SVGAGI. The CDR3 DNA is TGTGCCATTGGGGACAGGGCATATGGCTACACCTTC. Amino acids: CAIGDRAYGYTF.

This clone was picked up one time. The rearrangement uses TRBV5-1 and TRBJ2-2; D may be TRBD2 (6 bases). This CDR3 is 14 amino acids long. CDR1 and CDR2 (germline): SGHRS, YFSETQ. V shed 7 bases and J shed 3 bases, with 13 bases lying between them. The CDR3, as DNA: TGCGCCAGCCGCCGGGACTCCTACACCGGGGAGCTGTTTTTT. As protein: CASRRDSYTGELFF. Full variable domain (outside the CDR3, taken from reference TRBV5-1 and TRBJ2-2): KAGVTQTPRYLIKTRGQQVTLSCSPISGHRSVSWYQQTPGQGLQFLFEYFSETQRNKGNFPGRFSGRQFSNSRSEMNVSTLELGDSALYLCASRRDSYTGELFFGEGSRLTVL.

The CDR3 spells CASSFTGGRREAFF. CDR3 nucleotide sequence: TGTGCCAGCAGTTTTACAGGGGGCCGTAGGGAAGCTTTCTTT. The chain carries TRBV28 and TRBJ1-1, with 9 bases that match TRBD1. The CDR3 is made up of 14 amino acids. Trimming removed 3 bases from V and 8 bases from J; junction bases left unmatched: 7. CDR1 is MDHEN and CDR2 is SYDVKM in the germline V gene. Based on the CDR3 plus reference TRBV28 and TRBJ1-1, the full variable domain is DVKVTQSSRYLVKRTGEKVFLECVQDMDHENMFWYRQDPGLGLRLIYFSYDVKMKEKGDIPEGYSVSREKKERFSLILESASTNQTSMYLCASSFTGGRREAFFGQGTRLTVV.

This clone was seen just once. The V call is TRBV18, the J call TRBJ1-4; maybe TRBD1 (6 bases). Germline-derived CDR1 and CDR2 are KGHSH and LQKENI. V shed 3 bases and J shed 5 bases, with 16 bases lying between them. There are 16 residues in the CDR3. The DNA of the CDR3 is TGTGCCAGCTCACCTTCCGAGACAGGAGCGAATGAAAAACTGTTTTTT. Its translation is CASSPSETGANEKLFF.

The rearrangement joins TRBV5-6 to TRBJ1-5; no definite D call. This CDR3 contains 18 residues. Germline V gene lookup returns CDR1 SGHDT and CDR2 YYEEEE. Trimming removed 2 bases at V and 0 bases at J, with 18 bases between. CDR3 amino acids: CASSFLPEGGDSNQPQHF. CDR3 DNA: TGTGCCAGCAGCTTCCTTCCCGAAGGCGGGGATAGCAATCAGCCCCAGCATTTT.

The V gene is TRBV4-3, the J gene TRBJ1-6, with 7 bases that match TRBD1. CDR1 is LGHNA and CDR2 is YSLEER in the germline V gene. The CDR3 covers 15 residues. The J segment lost 6 bases and the V segment lost 3 bases, leaving 5 bases of the junction unmatched. The CDR3 spells CASSQGTAINSPLHF. CDR3 DNA sequence: TGCGCCAGCAGCCAGGGGACAGCCATTAATTCACCCCTCCACTTT.

This chain links TRBV2 with TRBJ2-5; perhaps TRBD1 as D (6 bases). Germline V gene sequence: CDR1 SNHLY, CDR2 FYNNEI. This CDR3 is 15 amino acids long. V dropped 5 bases and J dropped 4 bases, with 17 bases sitting between them. CDR3 in amino acids: CASSRTPAGVETQYF. CDR3 nucleotides: TGTGCCAGCAGTAGGACCCCGGCAGGGGTAGAGACCCAGTACTTC.

The CDR3 bases are TGCGCCAGCTGCGCTTCAGGGGCGTACGAGCAGTACGTC. It encodes CASCASGAYEQYV. This sequence joins TRBV10-1 and TRBJ2-7; possible D gene TRBD1, 6 bases. Germline V gene data show CDR1 as WNHNN and CDR2 as SYGVQD (reference sequence). This CDR3 comprises 13 residues. V shed 8 bases and J shed 4 bases, with 15 bases lying between them.

V gene TRBV15 combines with J gene TRBJ2-1; no clear D gene. Trimming removed 2 bases at V and 5 bases at J, with 4 bases between. Germline CDR1 reads LNHNV; CDR2 reads YYDKDF (reference sequence). This CDR3 is built from 12 residues. The CDR3 region is CATSRLNNEQFF. The DNA of the CDR3 is TGTGCCACCAGCAGACTTAACAATGAGCAGTTCTTC.

The gene calls are TRBV7-2 and TRBJ1-1; tentatively, D is TRBD1 (6 bases). The length of the CDR3 is 15 residues. CDR1 and CDR2 (germline): SGHTA, FQGNSA. Trimming stripped 6 bases from V and 4 bases from J, with 18 bases between. In nucleotides, the CDR3 is TGTGCCAGCAGATTGGGGGGGGCGCTTGGCACTGAAGCTTTCTTT. This sequence encodes CASRLGGALGTEAFF. The full variable domain, in which reference TRBV7-2 and TRBJ1-1 provide the parts outside the CDR3, is GAGVSQSPSNKVTEKGKDVELRCDPISGHTALYWYRQSLGQGLEFLIYFQGNSAPDKSGLPSDRFSAERTGGSVSTLTIQRTQQEDSAVYLCASRLGGALGTEAFFGQGTRLTVV.

The V gene is TRBV12-3 or TRBV12-4, the J gene TRBJ2-1, with D unclear. This CDR3 is 13 amino acids long. V lost 1 base and J 7 bases, leaving 8 bases between the germline ends. The CDR3 DNA reads TGTGCCAGCAGTTTAGTACAAATAAATGAGCAGTTCTTC. It translates to CASSLVQINEQFF.

CDR3 residues: CASSVDGTSTDTQYF. In DNA, the CDR3 is TGTGCCAGCAGCGTAGATGGGACTAGCACAGATACGCAGTATTTT. The rearrangement links TRBV9 to TRBJ2-3, with a tentative D call TRBD2 (6 bases). V gave up 0 bases and J gave up 0 bases, with 8 bases separating them. The germline V gene encodes CDR1 SGDLS and CDR2 YYNGEE. The CDR3 has 15 amino acids.

This CDR3 is CADLEQGEANEKLFF. The CDR3 DNA sequence: TGTGCCGACTTGGAACAGGGTGAAGCTAATGAAAAACTGTTTTTT. J is TRBJ1-4 and V is TRBV6-5; a weak D match, TRBD1 (6 bases). V lost 11 bases and J lost 3, with 19 bases in between. This CDR3 is 15 amino acids long. In germline, CDR1 is MNHEY, CDR2 SVGAGI.

The CDR3 spells CASSTYLGADTGELFF. The CDR3 DNA follows: TGTGCCAGTAGTACCTACCTAGGGGCAGACACCGGGGAGCTGTTTTTT. The V gene is TRBV19, the J gene TRBJ2-2; possibly TRBD1 for D (5 bases). This CDR3 comprises 16 residues. The germline gives CDR1 LNHDA, CDR2 SQIVND (reference sequence). The V and J ends lost 4 bases and 3 bases respectively, with 15 bases between them.

This clone was found a few times. The rearrangement joins TRBV10-3 to TRBJ2-7; D is uncertain. The CDR3 has 12 residues. Between the trimmed V and J ends, which lost 3 bases and 0 bases, there was a span of 3 bases. Germline CDR1 reads ENHRY; CDR2 reads SYGVKD. Written as DNA, the CDR3 is TGTGCCATCAGTGACTTCTCCTACGAGCAGTACTTC. Translating gives CAISDFSYEQYF.

The chain links TRBV9 to TRBJ1-1; D is unresolved. The length of the CDR3 is 13 residues. CDR1 and CDR2 (germline): SGDLS, YYNGEE. V lost 0 bases, J lost 2 bases, and 5 bases lay in between. The CDR3 loop is CASSVDINTEAFF. The CDR3 DNA sequence: TGTGCCAGCAGCGTAGACATAAACACTGAAGCTTTCTTT.

This chain links TRBV29-1 with TRBJ2-3; 8 bases map to TRBD1. In germline, CDR1 is SQVTM, CDR2 ANQGSEA. The CDR3 spans 12 residues. CDR3 residues: CRGQACVNTQYF. CDR3 sequence (DNA): TGCAGGGGACAGGCGTGCGTGAATACGCAGTATTTT.

The chain uses TRBV30 and TRBJ2-1; 9 bases line up with TRBD2. Looked up from germline, CDR1 is GTSNPN and CDR2 is SVGIG (reference sequence). This CDR3 comprises 17 residues. Trimming took 2 bases from V and 8 from J; bases not matched to a gene: 16. CDR3 amino acids: CAWSTPSGMPLGHEQFF. For the CDR3, the DNA is TGTGCCTGGAGTACCCCTAGCGGGATGCCCCTCGGCCATGAGCAGTTCTTC. The full variable domain, its missing parts supplied by reference TRBV30 and TRBJ2-1, is SQTIHQWPATLVQPVGSPLSLECTVEGTSNPNLYWYRQAAGRGLQLLFYSVGIGQISSEVPQNLSASRPQDRQFILSSKKLLLSDSGFYLCAWSTPSGMPLGHEQFFGPGTRLTVL.

J is TRBJ1-5 and V is TRBV21-1; the D call TRBD1 from the table was never checked on the DNA. TRBV21-1 constitutes a pseudogene. The CDR3 covers 17 residues. In DNA form, the CDR3 reads TGTGCCAGCAGCACCCCCGGGACAGGGTCTCACAATCAGCCCCAGCATTTT. Protein product: CASSTPGTGSHNQPQHF.

J is TRBJ1-6 and V is TRBV10-3; tentative D call: TRBD1 (6 bases). Trimming removed 3 bases at V and 7 bases at J, with 16 bases between. CDR1 is ENHRY and CDR2 is SYGVKD in the germline V gene. The length of the CDR3 is 16 residues. CDR3 residues: CAISERPQGTNSPLHF. The CDR3, as DNA: TGTGCCATCAGTGAAAGACCGCAGGGGACGAATTCACCCCTCCACTTT.

The chain is built from TRBV4-1 and TRBJ2-1, with a tentative D call TRBD1 (6 bases). From germline, CDR1 is MGHRA and CDR2 YSYEKL. The length of the CDR3 is 16 residues. Trimming pared 1 base from V and 0 bases from J, leaving 10 bases between. The CDR3 sequence is CASSQGDTSSYNEQFF. CDR3 DNA: TGCGCCAGCAGCCAAGGGGACACGAGCTCCTACAATGAGCAGTTCTTC.

This clone was seen only a few times. V and J are TRBV11-1 and TRBJ1-6; D is possibly TRBD1 (5 bases). From germline, CDR1 is SGHAT and CDR2 FQDESV (reference sequence). V lost 3 bases, J lost 8 bases, and 11 bases lay in between. The CDR3 sequence is 14 residues long. CDR3 loop: CASSFYGGDSPLHF. CDR3 DNA sequence: TGTGCCAGCAGCTTCTACGGGGGGGATTCACCCCTCCACTTT. Complete variable domain (other parts from reference TRBV11-1 and TRBJ1-6): EAEVAQSPRYKITEKSQAVAFWCDPISGHATLYWYRQILGQGPELLVQFQDESVVDDSQLPKDRFSAERLKGVDSTLKIQPAELGDSAMYLCASSFYGGDSPLHFGNGTRLTVT.